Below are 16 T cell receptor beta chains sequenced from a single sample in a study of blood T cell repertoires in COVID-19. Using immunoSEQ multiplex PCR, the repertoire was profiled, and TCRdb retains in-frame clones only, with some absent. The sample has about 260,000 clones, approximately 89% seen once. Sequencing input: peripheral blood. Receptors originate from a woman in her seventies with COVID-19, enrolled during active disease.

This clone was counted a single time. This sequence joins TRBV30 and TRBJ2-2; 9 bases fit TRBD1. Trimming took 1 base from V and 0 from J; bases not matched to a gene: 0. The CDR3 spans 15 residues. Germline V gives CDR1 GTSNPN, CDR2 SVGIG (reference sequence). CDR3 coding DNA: TGTGCCTGGAGTGGACAGGGGGCGAACACCGGGGAGCTGTTTTTT. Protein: CAWSGQGANTGELFF.

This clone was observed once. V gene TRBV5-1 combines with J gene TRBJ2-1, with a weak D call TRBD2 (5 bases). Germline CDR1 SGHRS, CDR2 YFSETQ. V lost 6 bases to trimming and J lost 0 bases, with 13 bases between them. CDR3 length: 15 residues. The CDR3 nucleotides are TGCGCCAGCAACCCGACTACTACCTCCTACAATGAGCAGTTCTTC. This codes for CASNPTTTSYNEQFF. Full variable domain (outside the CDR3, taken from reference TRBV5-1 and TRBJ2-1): KAGVTQTPRYLIKTRGQQVTLSCSPISGHRSVSWYQQTPGQGLQFLFEYFSETQRNKGNFPGRFSGRQFSNSRSEMNVSTLELGDSALYLCASNPTTTSYNEQFFGPGTRLTVL.

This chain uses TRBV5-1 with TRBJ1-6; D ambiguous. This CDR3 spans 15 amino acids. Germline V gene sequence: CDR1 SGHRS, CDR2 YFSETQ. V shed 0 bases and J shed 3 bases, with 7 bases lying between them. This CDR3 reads CASSLGLSYNSPLHF. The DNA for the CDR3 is TGCGCCAGCAGCTTGGGACTAAGCTATAATTCACCCCTCCACTTT.

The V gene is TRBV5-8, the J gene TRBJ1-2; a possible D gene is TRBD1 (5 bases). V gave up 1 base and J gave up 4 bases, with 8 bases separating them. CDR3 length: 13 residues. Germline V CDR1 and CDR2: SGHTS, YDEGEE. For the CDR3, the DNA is TGTGCCAGCAGCTTGATCAGGGCCTATGGCTACACCTTC. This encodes CASSLIRAYGYTF.

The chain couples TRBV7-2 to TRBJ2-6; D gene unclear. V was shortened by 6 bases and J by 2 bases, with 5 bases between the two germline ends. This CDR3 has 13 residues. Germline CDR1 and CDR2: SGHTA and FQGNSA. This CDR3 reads CASSPAGANVLTF. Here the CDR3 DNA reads TGTGCCAGCAGTCCTGCTGGGGCCAACGTCCTGACTTTC.

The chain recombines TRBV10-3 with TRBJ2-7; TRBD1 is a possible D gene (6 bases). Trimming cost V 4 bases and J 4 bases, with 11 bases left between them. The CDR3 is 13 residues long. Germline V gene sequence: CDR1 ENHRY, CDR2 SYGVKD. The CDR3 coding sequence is TGTGCCATCAGTGTCTCAGGGGCTTACGAGCAGTACTTC. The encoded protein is CAISVSGAYEQYF.

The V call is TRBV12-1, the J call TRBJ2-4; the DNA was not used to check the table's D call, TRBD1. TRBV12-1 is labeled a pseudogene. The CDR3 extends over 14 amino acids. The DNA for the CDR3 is TGTGCCAGCAGCCCGGGACAGGGGAAAAACATTCAGTACTTC. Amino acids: CASSPGQGKNIQYF.

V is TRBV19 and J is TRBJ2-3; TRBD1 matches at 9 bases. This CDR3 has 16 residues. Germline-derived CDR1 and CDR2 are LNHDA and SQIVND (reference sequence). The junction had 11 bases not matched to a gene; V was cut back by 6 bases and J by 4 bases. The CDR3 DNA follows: TGTGCCAGTAGACGAACTCCGGGACAGGGATCAGATACGCAGTATTTT. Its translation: CASRRTPGQGSDTQYF.

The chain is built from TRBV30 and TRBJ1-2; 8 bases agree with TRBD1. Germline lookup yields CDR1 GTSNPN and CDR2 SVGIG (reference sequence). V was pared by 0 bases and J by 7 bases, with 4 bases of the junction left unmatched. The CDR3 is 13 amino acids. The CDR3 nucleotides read TGTGCCTGGAGTGTCAGGGGGCGAAGTGGCTACACCTTC. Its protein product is CAWSVRGRSGYTF.

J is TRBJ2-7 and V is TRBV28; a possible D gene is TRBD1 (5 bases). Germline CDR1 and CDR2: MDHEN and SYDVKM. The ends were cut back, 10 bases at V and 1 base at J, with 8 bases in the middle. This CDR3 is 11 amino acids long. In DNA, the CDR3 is TGTGCCACCCGGACATCCTACGAGCAGTACTTC. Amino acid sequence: CATRTSYEQYF.

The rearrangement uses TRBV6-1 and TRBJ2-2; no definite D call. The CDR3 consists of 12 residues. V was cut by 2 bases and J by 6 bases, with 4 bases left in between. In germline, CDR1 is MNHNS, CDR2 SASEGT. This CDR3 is CASSERSGELFF. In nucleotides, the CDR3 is TGTGCCAGCAGTGAACGGTCCGGGGAGCTGTTTTTT.

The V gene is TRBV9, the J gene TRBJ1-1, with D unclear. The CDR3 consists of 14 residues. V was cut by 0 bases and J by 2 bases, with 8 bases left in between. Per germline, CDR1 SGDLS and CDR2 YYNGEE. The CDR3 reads CASSVDSRNTEAFF. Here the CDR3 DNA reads TGTGCCAGCAGCGTAGACAGTCGAAACACTGAAGCTTTCTTT.

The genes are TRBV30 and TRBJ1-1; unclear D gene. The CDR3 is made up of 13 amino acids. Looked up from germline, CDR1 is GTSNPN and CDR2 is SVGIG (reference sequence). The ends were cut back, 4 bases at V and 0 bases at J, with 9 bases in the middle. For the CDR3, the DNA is TGTGCCTGGACGGGTTCCATGAACACTGAAGCTTTCTTT. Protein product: CAWTGSMNTEAFF.

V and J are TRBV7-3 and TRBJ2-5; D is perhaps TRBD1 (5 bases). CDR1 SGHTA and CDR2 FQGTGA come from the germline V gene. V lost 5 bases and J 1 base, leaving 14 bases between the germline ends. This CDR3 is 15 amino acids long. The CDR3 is CASSPQAGRQETQYF. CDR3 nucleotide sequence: TGTGCCAGCAGCCCACAGGCCGGACGCCAAGAGACCCAGTACTTC.

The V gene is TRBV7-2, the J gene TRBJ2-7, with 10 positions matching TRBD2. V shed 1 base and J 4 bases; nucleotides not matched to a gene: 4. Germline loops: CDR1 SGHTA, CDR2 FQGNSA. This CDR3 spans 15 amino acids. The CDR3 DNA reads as TGTGCCAGCAGCTTAGTCTCTAGCGGGAGTTACGAGCAGTACTTC. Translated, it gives CASSLVSSGSYEQYF.

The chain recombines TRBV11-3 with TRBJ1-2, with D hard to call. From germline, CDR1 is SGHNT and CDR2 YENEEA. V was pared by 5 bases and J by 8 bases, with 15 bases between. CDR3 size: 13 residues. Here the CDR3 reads CASSRTGVAGYTF. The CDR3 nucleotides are TGTGCCAGCAGCAGGACCGGGGTTGCGGGCTACACCTTC.